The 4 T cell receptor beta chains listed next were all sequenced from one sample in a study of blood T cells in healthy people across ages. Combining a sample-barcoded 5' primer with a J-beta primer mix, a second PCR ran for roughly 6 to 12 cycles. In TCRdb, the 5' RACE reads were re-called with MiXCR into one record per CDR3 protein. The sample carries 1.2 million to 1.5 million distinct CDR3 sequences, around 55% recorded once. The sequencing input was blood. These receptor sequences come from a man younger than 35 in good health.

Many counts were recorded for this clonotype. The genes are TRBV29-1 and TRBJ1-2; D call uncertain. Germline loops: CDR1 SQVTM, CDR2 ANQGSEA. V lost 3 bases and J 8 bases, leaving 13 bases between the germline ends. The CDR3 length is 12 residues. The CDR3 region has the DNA TGCAGCGTTGACGGGCGGGCAAACGGCTACACCTTC. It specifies CSVDGRANGYTF.

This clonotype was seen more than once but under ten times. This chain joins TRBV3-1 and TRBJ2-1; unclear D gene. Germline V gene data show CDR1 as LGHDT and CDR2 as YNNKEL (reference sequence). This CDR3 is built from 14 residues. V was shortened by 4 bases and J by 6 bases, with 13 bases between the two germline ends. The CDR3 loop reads CASSLETYSNEQFF. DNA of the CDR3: TGTGCCAGCAGCCTTGAGACCTACTCCAATGAGCAGTTCTTC.

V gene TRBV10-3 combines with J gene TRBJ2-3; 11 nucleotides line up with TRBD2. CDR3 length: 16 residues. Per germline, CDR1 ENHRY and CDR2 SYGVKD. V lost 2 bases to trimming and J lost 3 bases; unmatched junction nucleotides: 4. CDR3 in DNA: TGTGCCATCAGTGAGCGACTAGCGGGAACAACAGATACGCAGTATTTT. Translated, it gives CAISERLAGTTDTQYF.

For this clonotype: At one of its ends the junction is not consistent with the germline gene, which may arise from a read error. The CDR3 nucleotides are TGCAGTGCAACAGGACAGGGTACCATCTACGTGCAGTACTTC. This translates into CSATGQGTIYVQYF. The V call is TRBV20-1, the J call TRBJ2-7; TRBD1 aligns across 8 bases. There are 14 residues in the CDR3. Germline CDR1 is DFQATT and CDR2 is SNEGSKA (reference sequence).